This T cell receptor (beta chain) derives from a study of CD8+CD57+ T cells in acquired aplastic anemia. In the study overall: The mean DNA yield obtained from sorted CD4+ and CD8+ cells came to around 3 ug. Findings and limits, study-wide: Patients had under 30 CD8+ CDR3 sequences in common with controls (the shared set).

This clonotype was detected many times. Its antigen is currently unknown. Genomic DNA acted as the template from which TCR beta VDJ combination and CDR3 sequence profiling were carried out. TCRdb re-derived calls from the reads in MiXCR, one entry per CDR3 protein. The sample has about 290,000 distinct CDR3 sequences, 45% to 65% seen once. It was patients with CD8+CD57+ cell expansion by flow cytometry who were chosen for sequencing. Sampling of blood occurred while the patients had still received no therapy. Source material: sorted CD4+, CD8+, or CD8+CD57+ T cells (not recorded which) from PBMCs. The origin of this receptor is a human donor with aplastic anemia.

CDR3 sequence: CASRFAGGTYNEQFF. Written as DNA, the CDR3 is TGTGCCAGCAGATTTGCCGGGGGGACCTACAATGAGCAGTTCTTC. The chain recombines TRBV2 with TRBJ2-1, with 7 bases that match TRBD2. J gave up 2 bases and V 6 bases, and 7 bases lay outside the gene matches. Germline loops: CDR1 SNHLY, CDR2 FYNNEI. The CDR3 spans 15 residues. Complete variable domain (other parts from reference TRBV2 and TRBJ2-1): EPEVTQTPSHQVTQMGQEVILRCVPISNHLYFYWYRQILGQKVEFLVSFYNNEISEKSEIFDDQFSVERPDGSNFTLKIRSTKLEDSAMYFCASRFAGGTYNEQFFGPGTRLTVL.